Described below is a single T cell receptor (beta chain) sequence and its context. This sample is drawn from a study of blood T cell repertoires in COVID-19. Study as a whole: Both acute and convalescent COVID-19 samples were obtained from the United States, Italy and Spain. The cDNA or gDNA used as material had been derived from T cells, B-cell-depleted T cells, or PBMCs.

Authors' analysis steps: Researchers report that nucleated cell counts were estimated from reference gene primer amplification. Repertoires were generated with immunoSEQ multiplex PCR, while TCRdb's copy carries only in-frame clones and drops some. V and J calls and clone size are given by that table; D and trimming were obtained from the DNA. Among some 190,000 clones, approximately 80% were seen once, and the ten largest hold roughly 8.6%. The sequenced sample was peripheral blood. The TCR originated in a woman between 50 and 59 years old with active or convalescent COVID-19.

The CDR3 region has the DNA TGTGCCAGCAGTTCAGTTATGGACAGGGGGCAAGATGGCTACACCTTC. Residues: CASSSVMDRGQDGYTF. This chain uses TRBV6-2 or TRBV6-3 with TRBJ1-2; 11 bases are a match to TRBD1. The CDR3 runs to 16 residues. Germline V gene data show CDR1 as MNHEY and CDR2 as SVGEGT. V trimming: 4 bases; J trimming: 6 bases; junction bases outside the gene matches: 10.